Listed below are T cell receptor beta chains from one sample, sequenced in a study of neurological immune-mediated disorders. TCRdb called the 5' RACE reads again in MiXCR, with one record for every CDR3 protein. The sample has 40,000 to 55,000 distinct CDR3 sequences, 3% seen once. Sequenced input: PBMCs. The receptor set was obtained from a woman in her forties or fifties with multiple sclerosis. Each CDR3 is given with its conserved first and last residue. A D gene is named only where the DNA matches it firmly. Expanded clones are given a class, and other clones once, few, many or no size at all.

>many|.|TRBJ2-3|TRBV20-1
TGCAGTGCATTGGACTCGCACACAGATACGCAGTATTTT
CSALDSHTDTQYF
>many|TRBD2|TRBJ2-3|TRBV20-1
TGCAGTGCTTGGACTAGCGGGAGGGCCTTAGCAGATACGCAGTATTTT
CSAWTSGRALADTQYF
>medium-sized|.|TRBJ2-1|TRBV10-3
TGTGCCATCAGTGGACAGGTGCGCGGTGAGCAGTTCTTC
CAISGQVRGEQFF
>many|TRBD1|TRBJ1-3|TRBV5-6
TGTGCCAGCAGTTCAGGGACAGCCCTTGGAAACACCATATATTTT
CASSSGTALGNTIYF
>few|TRBD2|TRBJ2-1|TRBV2
TGTGCCAGCAGTGAACGCGGGGGTCCGAGCTCCTACAATGAGCAGTTCTTC
CASSERGGPSSYNEQFF
>.|TRBD1|TRBJ1-5|TRBV5-6
TGTGCCAGCAGCTGGTACCGGACAGGGGCCCAGGGCAATAAGACCCAGAATTTT
CASSWYRTGAQGNKTQNF
>many|.|TRBJ1-1|TRBV7-9
TGTGCCAGCAGCCGTTCGGGGGCAACGAACACTGAAGCTTTCTTT
CASSRSGATNTEAFF
>many|.|TRBJ2-1|TRBV7-2
TGTGCCAGCAGCTTAGGAGAGGGGACATACAATGAGCAGTTCTTC
CASSLGEGTYNEQFF
>many|.|TRBJ2-1|TRBV7-2
TGTGCCAGCAGCTTACTGGTTACCTACAATGAGCAGTTCTTC
CASSLLVTYNEQFF
>many|.|TRBJ2-3|TRBV24-1
TGTGCCACCGGAAACAGGGAAAGCACAGATACGCAGTATTTT
CATGNRESTDTQYF
>many|.|TRBJ2-5|TRBV7-2
TGTGCCAGCAGCGCTCGACAGGCCGAGGAGACCCAGTACTTC
CASSARQAEETQYF
>many|TRBD1|TRBJ1-2|TRBV7-9
TGTGCCAGCAGCCGGGACAGGGACTCTTCCGATGGCTACACCTTC
CASSRDRDSSDGYTF
>many|.|TRBJ2-3|TRBV25-1
TGTGCCAGCAATACTTTAAGTGGGGGCGCTGATCATTATTTT
CASNTLSGGADHYF
>many|TRBD2|TRBJ2-1|TRBV20-1
TGCAGTGCTAGGCAACTCCTGACTAGCGGGACCTACAATGAGCAGTTCTTC
CSARQLLTSGTYNEQFF
>many|.|TRBJ1-5|TRBV6-1
TGTGCCAGCAGTGAAGAGGGGGGCAGCAATCAGCCCCAGCATTTT
CASSEEGGSNQPQHF
>many|.|TRBJ1-1|TRBV5-1
TGCGCCAGCAGCTTGGAGGCAGGGAACACTGAAGCTTTCTTT
CASSLEAGNTEAFF
>many|TRBD1|TRBJ1-5|TRBV5-1
TGCGCCAGCAGCCCGGGACAGGGACCTAATCAGCCCCAGCATTTT
CASSPGQGPNQPQHF
>many|TRBD2|TRBJ2-1|TRBV7-9
TGTGCCAGCAGCTTCCCGACTAGCGGGATCTTACATGAGCAGTTCTTC
CASSFPTSGILHEQFF
>many|TRBD2|TRBJ2-3|TRBV5-1
TGCGCCAGCAGCCCACGGGGGGGGAGCGCAGATACGCAGTATTTT
CASSPRGGSADTQYF
>many|TRBD1|TRBJ2-7|TRBV7-8
TGTGCCAGCAGCTTAGCGGGGGACAGGGGGGCCGAGCAGTACTTC
CASSLAGDRGAEQYF
>many|.|TRBJ2-5|TRBV12-3/TRBV12-4
TGTGCCAGCAGTTTGCGGCAAAATAATAGGGAGACCCAGTACTTC
CASSLRQNNRETQYF
>hyperexpanded|.|TRBJ1-5|TRBV10-2
TGCGCCAGCAGTGAGTCGGGGCCGAATCAGCCCCAGCATTTT
CASSESGPNQPQHF
>many|.|TRBJ2-7|TRBV7-3
TGTGCCAGCAGCCCAACAGGGTTCGACGAGCAGTACTTC
CASSPTGFDEQYF
>many|TRBD1|TRBJ1-1|TRBV12-3/TRBV12-4
TGTGCCAGCAGTTTATCAGGGGGGGACACTGAAGCTTTCTTT
CASSLSGGDTEAFF
>many|TRBD2|TRBJ2-1|TRBV20-1
TGCAGTGCTAGAGATATTAGGACTAGCGGATACAATGAGCAGTTCTTC
CSARDIRTSGYNEQFF
>many|TRBD1|TRBJ1-5|TRBV20-1
TGCAGTGCCCCTGGACAGGCCGGAGGCAATCAGCCCCAGCATTTT
CSAPGQAGGNQPQHF
>.|TRBD1|TRBJ1-3|TRBV28
TGTGCCAGCAGTAAAATACAGGGGGCCCCGAGACATCGTGGAAAAAACATATATTTT
CASSKIQGAPRHRGKNIYF
>many|TRBD1|TRBJ1-1|TRBV5-1
TGCGCCAGCAGCTTGGCACAGGGGGCTGGTACTGAAGCTTTCTTT
CASSLAQGAGTEAFF
>many|TRBD1|TRBJ1-1|TRBV5-1
TGCGCCAGCAGCGTACTTGGGACAGGGGGCGGGTATAATACTGAAGCTTTCTTT
CASSVLGTGGGYNTEAFF
>many|TRBD1|TRBJ1-6|TRBV7-3
TGTGCCAGCAGCGCAAGACAGGGGTCACCCCTCCACTTT
CASSARQGSPLHF
>many|.|TRBJ1-5|TRBV3-1
TGTGCCAGCAGCCTTCGTTCTGGACAGCCCCAGCATTTT
CASSLRSGQPQHF
>many|.|TRBJ2-4|TRBV20-1
TGCAGTGCTAGAGATCTGGCTGTACTAGCCAAAAACATTCAGTACTTC
CSARDLAVLAKNIQYF
>many|.|TRBJ2-2|TRBV7-2
TGTGCCAGCAGCTCCCAGACTAGAGGTACCGGGGAGCTGTTTTTT
CASSSQTRGTGELFF
>many|.|TRBJ1-1|TRBV3-1
TGTGCCAGCAGCCACGGTCACAGGAAGACCCCTGAAGCTTTCTTT
CASSHGHRKTPEAFF
>many|TRBD1|TRBJ1-5|TRBV6-6
TGTGCCAGCAGCTATGACAGGGCCAATCAGCCCCAGCATTTT
CASSYDRANQPQHF
>medium-sized|.|TRBJ1-6|TRBV4-1
TGCGCCAGCAGCCAAGACAGCTCTCCCCTCCACTTT
CASSQDSSPLHF
>many|.|TRBJ1-1|TRBV18
TGTGCCAGCTCACCAGAGGCTCACTCGAACACTGAAGCTTTCTTT
CASSPEAHSNTEAFF
>many|.|TRBJ1-2|TRBV5-6
TGTGCCAGCCGAATGGAGACGGGGGCGGCTAACTATGGCTACACCTTC
CASRMETGAANYGYTF
>many|.|TRBJ1-1|TRBV12-3/TRBV12-4
TGTGCCAGCAGTTTGGGATGGGGGGAGGCTGAAGCTTTCTTT
CASSLGWGEAEAFF
>many|.|TRBJ1-1|TRBV20-1
TGCAGTGCTAGAGATCGTCGGGGGGCCTCCGCTGAAGCTTTCTTT
CSARDRRGASAEAFF
>many|.|TRBJ1-1|TRBV6-2/TRBV6-3
TGTGCCAGCAGTAAGGACCTCGGGGCGTGGTGGACTGAAGCTTTCTTT
CASSKDLGAWWTEAFF
>many|.|TRBJ2-7|TRBV3-1
TGTGCCAGCAGCCAAGCGGGGGCCGAGCAGTACTTC
CASSQAGAEQYF
>many|TRBD2|TRBJ2-3|TRBV7-8
TGTGCCAGCAGCTTAAGAGACGGGAGCGGGAGATCTGATACGCAGTATTTT
CASSLRDGSGRSDTQYF
>many|TRBD1|TRBJ2-1|TRBV20-1
TGCAGTGCTAGGGACAGGGGTTTCTATGAGCAGTTCTTC
CSARDRGFYEQFF
>many|TRBD1|TRBJ1-2|TRBV18
TGTGCCAGCTCACCACCTAGAACAGGGGGTGTGTACTATGGCTACACCTTC
CASSPPRTGGVYYGYTF
>many|TRBD1|TRBJ2-1|TRBV24-1
TGTGCCACCAGTGAGCCCCGTCCGGGACAGGGATACAATGAGCAGTTCTTC
CATSEPRPGQGYNEQFF
>many|.|TRBJ1-2|TRBV12-3/TRBV12-4
TGTGCCAGCAATGGGGGACTGGGGCATGGCTACACCTTC
CASNGGLGHGYTF
>many|TRBD2|TRBJ2-3|TRBV7-9
TGTGCCAGCAGCCAGACTAGCGGTTTCGATACGCAGTATTTT
CASSQTSGFDTQYF
>many|TRBD1|TRBJ2-1|TRBV7-9
TGTGCCAGCAGCGACGGGACAGGGGGCGTCGAGAAGGAAAATGAGCAGTTCTTC
CASSDGTGGVEKENEQFF
>many|.|TRBJ1-1|TRBV7-2
TGTGCCAGCAGCCAGGACGGGATGAACACTGAAGCTTTCTTT
CASSQDGMNTEAFF
>many|TRBD1|TRBJ2-3|TRBV5-1
TGCGCCAGCAGCCCGGACAGGGGAGGAACAGATACGCAGTATTTT
CASSPDRGGTDTQYF
>many|TRBD2|TRBJ2-7|TRBV5-1
TGCGCCAGCAGCTCGGGACAGATCACTAGCGGGAGCTACGAGCAGTACTTC
CASSSGQITSGSYEQYF
>many|TRBD1|TRBJ2-1|TRBV5-1
TGCGCCAGCAGCGAGGACGGGACAGGGGGCGGCAATGAGCAGTTCTTC
CASSEDGTGGGNEQFF
>many|.|TRBJ1-3|TRBV7-9
TGTGCCAGCAGCAGCCGAAACTCTGGAAACACCATATATTTT
CASSSRNSGNTIYF
>many|.|TRBJ1-1|TRBV5-1
TGCGCCAGCAGCTTGGACGGGGATTGGGGCACTGAAGCTTTCTTT
CASSLDGDWGTEAFF